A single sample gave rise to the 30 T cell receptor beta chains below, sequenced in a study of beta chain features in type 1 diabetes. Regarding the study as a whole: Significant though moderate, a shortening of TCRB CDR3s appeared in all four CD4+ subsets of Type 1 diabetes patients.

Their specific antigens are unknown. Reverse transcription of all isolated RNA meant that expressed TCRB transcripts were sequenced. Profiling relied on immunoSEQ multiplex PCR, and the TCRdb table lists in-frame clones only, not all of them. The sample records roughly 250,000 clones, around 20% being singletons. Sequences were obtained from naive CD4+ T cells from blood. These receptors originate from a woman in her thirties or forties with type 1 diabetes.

CDR3 sequence (DNA): TGCAGCGTTGAGTCCGGGAACACTGAAGCTTTCTTT. This codes for CSVESGNTEAFF. V is TRBV29-1 and J is TRBJ1-1; D gene ambiguous. The germline V gene encodes CDR1 SQVTM and CDR2 ANQGSEA. V lost 3 bases and J 1 base, leaving 6 bases between the germline ends. The CDR3 extends over 12 amino acids.

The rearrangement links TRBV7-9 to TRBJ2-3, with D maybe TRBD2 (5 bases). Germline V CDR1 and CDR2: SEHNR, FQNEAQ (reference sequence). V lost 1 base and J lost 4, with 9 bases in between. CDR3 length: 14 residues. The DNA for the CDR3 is TGTGCCAGCAGCTTAGTGGTGGGAGCAGATACGCAGTATTTT. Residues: CASSLVVGADTQYF. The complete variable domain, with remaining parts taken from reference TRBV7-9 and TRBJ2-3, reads DTGVSQNPRHKITKRGQNVTFRCDPISEHNRLYWYRQTLGQGPEFLTYFQNEAQLEKSRLLSDRFSAERPKGSFSTLEIQRTEQGDSAMYLCASSLVVGADTQYFGPGTRLTVL.

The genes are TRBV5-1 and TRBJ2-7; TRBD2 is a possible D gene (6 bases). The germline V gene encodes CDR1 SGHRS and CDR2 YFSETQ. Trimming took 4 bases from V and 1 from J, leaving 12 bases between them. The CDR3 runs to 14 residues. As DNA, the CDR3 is TGCGCCAGCAGCCCGGGGGACTTTTCCTACGAGCAGTACTTC. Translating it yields CASSPGDFSYEQYF. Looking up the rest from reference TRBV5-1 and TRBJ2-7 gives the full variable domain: KAGVTQTPRYLIKTRGQQVTLSCSPISGHRSVSWYQQTPGQGLQFLFEYFSETQRNKGNFPGRFSGRQFSNSRSEMNVSTLELGDSALYLCASSPGDFSYEQYFGPGTRLTVT.

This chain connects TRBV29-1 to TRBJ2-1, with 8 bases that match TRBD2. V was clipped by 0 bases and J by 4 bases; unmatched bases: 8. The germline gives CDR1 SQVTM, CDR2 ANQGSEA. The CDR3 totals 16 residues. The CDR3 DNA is TGCAGCGTTGAAGATGTGCGGCTAGCGGGTTACAATGAGCAGTTCTTC. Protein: CSVEDVRLAGYNEQFF.

As DNA, the CDR3 is TGTGCCATCAGTGAGGGGACAGGCTCCTACGAGCAGTACTTC. This sequence encodes CAISEGTGSYEQYF. The rearrangement joins TRBV10-3 to TRBJ2-7; 8 bases are a match to TRBD1. The CDR3 runs to 14 residues. Per germline, CDR1 ENHRY and CDR2 SYGVKD. V was clipped by 2 bases and J by 0 bases; unmatched bases: 0.

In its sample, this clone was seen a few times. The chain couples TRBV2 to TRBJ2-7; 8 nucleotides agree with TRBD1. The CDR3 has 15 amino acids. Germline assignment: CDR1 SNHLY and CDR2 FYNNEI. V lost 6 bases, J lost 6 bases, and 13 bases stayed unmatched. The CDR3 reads CASSRSTGGQGEQYF. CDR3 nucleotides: TGTGCCAGCAGCCGCTCCACAGGGGGACAAGGCGAGCAGTACTTC. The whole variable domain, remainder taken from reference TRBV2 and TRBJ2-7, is EPEVTQTPSHQVTQMGQEVILRCVPISNHLYFYWYRQILGQKVEFLVSFYNNEISEKSEIFDDQFSVERPDGSNFTLKIRSTKLEDSAMYFCASSRSTGGQGEQYFGPGTRLTVT.

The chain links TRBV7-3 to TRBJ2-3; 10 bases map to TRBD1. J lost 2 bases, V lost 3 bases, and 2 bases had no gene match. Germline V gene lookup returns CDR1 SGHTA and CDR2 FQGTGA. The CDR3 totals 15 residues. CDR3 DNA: TGTGCCAGCAGCTTGGGGACAGGGGCCACAGATACGCAGTATTTT. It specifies CASSLGTGATDTQYF. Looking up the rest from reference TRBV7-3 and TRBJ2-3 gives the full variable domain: GAGVSQTPSNKVTEKGKYVELRCDPISGHTALYWYRQSLGQGPEFLIYFQGTGAADDSGLPNDRFFAVRPEGSVSTLKIQRTERGDSAVYLCASSLGTGATDTQYFGPGTRLTVL.

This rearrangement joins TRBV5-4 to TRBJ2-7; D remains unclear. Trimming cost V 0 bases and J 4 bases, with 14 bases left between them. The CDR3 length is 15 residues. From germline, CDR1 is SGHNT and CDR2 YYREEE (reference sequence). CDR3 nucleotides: TGTGCCAGCAGCTTGGGGCCAACAGCAGTGTACGAGCAGTACTTC. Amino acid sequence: CASSLGPTAVYEQYF.

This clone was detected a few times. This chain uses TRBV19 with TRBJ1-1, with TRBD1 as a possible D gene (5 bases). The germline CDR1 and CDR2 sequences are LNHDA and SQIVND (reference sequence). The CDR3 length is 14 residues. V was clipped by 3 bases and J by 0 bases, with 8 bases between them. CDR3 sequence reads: CASSIAGLNTEAFF. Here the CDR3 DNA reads TGTGCCAGTAGTATCGCGGGACTGAACACTGAAGCTTTCTTT.

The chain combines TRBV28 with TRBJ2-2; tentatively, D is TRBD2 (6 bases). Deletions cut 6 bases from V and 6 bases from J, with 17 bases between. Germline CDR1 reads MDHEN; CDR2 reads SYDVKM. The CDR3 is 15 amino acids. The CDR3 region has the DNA TGTGCCAGCAGCTCCTCTGGGGAGGTGCCCGGGGAGCTGTTTTTT. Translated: CASSSSGEVPGELFF. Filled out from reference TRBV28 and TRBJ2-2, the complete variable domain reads DVKVTQSSRYLVKRTGEKVFLECVQDMDHENMFWYRQDPGLGLRLIYFSYDVKMKEKGDIPEGYSVSREKKERFSLILESASTNQTSMYLCASSSSGEVPGELFFGEGSRLTVL.

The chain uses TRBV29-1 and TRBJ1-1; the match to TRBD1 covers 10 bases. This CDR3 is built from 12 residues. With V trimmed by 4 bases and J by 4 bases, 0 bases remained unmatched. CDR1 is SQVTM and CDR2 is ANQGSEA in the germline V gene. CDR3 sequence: CSVGQGATEAFF. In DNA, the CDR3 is TGCAGCGTTGGACAGGGGGCCACTGAAGCTTTCTTT.

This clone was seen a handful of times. CDR3 sequence reads: CASSLERNTEAFF. CDR3 DNA: TGCGCCAGCAGCTTGGAGCGAAACACTGAAGCTTTCTTT. V gene TRBV5-1 combines with J gene TRBJ1-1; D gene ambiguous. Germline loops: CDR1 SGHRS, CDR2 YFSETQ. The V end was cut by 0 bases, the J end by 2 bases, with 5 bases between. The CDR3 totals 13 residues.

The DNA for the CDR3 is TGCGCCAGCAGCTTGGTGGCGACAGGAGATTCACCCCTCCACTTT. It specifies CASSLVATGDSPLHF. The V and J genes are TRBV5-1 and TRBJ1-6, with TRBD1 as a possible D gene (6 bases). The CDR3 covers 15 residues. CDR1 is SGHRS, CDR2 YFSETQ, per germline. V shed 0 bases and J shed 8 bases, with 12 bases lying between them.

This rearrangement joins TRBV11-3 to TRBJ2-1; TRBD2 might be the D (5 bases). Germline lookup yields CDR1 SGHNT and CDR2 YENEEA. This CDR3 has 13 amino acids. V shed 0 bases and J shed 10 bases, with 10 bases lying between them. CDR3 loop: CASSLEPGLEQFF. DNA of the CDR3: TGTGCCAGCAGCTTAGAGCCGGGGTTGGAGCAGTTCTTC.

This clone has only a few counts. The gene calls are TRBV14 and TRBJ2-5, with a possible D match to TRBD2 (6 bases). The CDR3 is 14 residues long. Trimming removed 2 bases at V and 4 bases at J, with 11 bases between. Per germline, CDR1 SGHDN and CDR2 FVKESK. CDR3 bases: TGTGCCAGCAGCCAACCTAGCGCGGCAGAGACCCAGTACTTC. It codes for CASSQPSAAETQYF.

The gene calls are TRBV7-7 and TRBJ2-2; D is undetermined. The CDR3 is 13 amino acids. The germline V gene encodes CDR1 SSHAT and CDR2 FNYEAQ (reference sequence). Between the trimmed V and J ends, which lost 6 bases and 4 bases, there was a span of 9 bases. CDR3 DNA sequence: TGTGCCAGCAGATCGACTTTCACCGGGGAGCTGTTTTTT. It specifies CASRSTFTGELFF.

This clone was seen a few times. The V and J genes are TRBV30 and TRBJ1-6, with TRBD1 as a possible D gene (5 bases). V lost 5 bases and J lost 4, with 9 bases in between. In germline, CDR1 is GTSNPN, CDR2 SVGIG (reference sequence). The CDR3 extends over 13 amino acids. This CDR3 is CAWGGGYNSPLHF. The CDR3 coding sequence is TGTGCCTGGGGCGGGGGTTATAATTCACCCCTCCACTTT.

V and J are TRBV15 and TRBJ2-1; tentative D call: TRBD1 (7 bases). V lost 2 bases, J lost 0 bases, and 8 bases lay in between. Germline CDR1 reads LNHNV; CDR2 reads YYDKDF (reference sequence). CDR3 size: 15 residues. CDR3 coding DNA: TGTGCCACCAGCAGACAGGGGGGCTCCTACAATGAGCAGTTCTTC. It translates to CATSRQGGSYNEQFF.

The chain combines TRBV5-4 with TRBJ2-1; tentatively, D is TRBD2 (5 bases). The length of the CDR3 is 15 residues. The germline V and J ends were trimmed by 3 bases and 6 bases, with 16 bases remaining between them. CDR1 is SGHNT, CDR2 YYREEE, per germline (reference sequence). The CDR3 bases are TGTGCCAGCAGCTCTCAGGACTCGTGGGGCAATGAGCAGTTCTTC. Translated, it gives CASSSQDSWGNEQFF.

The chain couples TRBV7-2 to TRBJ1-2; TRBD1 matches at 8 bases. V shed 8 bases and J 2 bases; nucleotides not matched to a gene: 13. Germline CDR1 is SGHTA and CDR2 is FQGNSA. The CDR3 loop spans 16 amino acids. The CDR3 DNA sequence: TGTGCCAGCGCACAGGGGGGGGTCAGCAGAAACTATGGCTACACCTTC. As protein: CASAQGGVSRNYGYTF.

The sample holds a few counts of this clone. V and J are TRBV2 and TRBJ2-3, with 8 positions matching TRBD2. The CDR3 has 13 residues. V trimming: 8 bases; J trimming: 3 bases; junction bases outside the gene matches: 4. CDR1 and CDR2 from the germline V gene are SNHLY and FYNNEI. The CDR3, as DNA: TGTGCCAGCGCCCGGGAGGGGACAGATACGCAGTATTTT. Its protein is CASAREGTDTQYF.

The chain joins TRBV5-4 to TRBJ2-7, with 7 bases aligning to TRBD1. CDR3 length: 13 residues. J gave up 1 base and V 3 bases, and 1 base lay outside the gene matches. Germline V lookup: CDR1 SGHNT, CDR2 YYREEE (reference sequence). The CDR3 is CASSSQGSYEQYF. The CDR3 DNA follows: TGTGCCAGCAGCTCACAGGGGTCCTACGAGCAGTACTTC.

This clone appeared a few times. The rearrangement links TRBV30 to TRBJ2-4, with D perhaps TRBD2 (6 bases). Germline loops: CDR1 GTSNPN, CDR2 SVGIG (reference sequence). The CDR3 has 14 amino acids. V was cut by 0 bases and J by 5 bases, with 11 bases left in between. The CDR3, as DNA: TGTGCCTGGAGTGTAGGAGGGCTCGAAAACATTCAGTACTTC. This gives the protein CAWSVGGLENIQYF. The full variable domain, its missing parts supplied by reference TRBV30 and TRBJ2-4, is SQTIHQWPATLVQPVGSPLSLECTVEGTSNPNLYWYRQAAGRGLQLLFYSVGIGQISSEVPQNLSASRPQDRQFILSSKKLLLSDSGFYLCAWSVGGLENIQYFGAGTRLSVL.

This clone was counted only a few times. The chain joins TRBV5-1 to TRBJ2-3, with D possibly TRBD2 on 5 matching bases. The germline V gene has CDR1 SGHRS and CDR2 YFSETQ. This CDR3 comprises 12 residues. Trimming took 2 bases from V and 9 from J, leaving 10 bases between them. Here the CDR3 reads CASSLEASTQYF. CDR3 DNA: TGCGCCAGCAGCTTAGAGGCTAGCACGCAGTATTTT.

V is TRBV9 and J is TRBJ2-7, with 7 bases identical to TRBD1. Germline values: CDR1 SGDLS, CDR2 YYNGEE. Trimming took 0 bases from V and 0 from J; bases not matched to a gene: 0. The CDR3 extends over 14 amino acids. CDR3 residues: CASSVGDSSYEQYF. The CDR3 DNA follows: TGTGCCAGCAGCGTAGGGGACAGCTCCTACGAGCAGTACTTC.

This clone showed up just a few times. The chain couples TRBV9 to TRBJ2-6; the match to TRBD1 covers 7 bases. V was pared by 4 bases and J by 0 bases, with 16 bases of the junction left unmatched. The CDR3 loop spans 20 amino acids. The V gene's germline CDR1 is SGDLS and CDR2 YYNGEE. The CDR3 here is CASSPYQAPRDSSGANVLTF. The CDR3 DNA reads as TGTGCCAGCAGCCCTTATCAAGCCCCAAGGGACAGCTCTGGGGCCAACGTCCTGACTTTC.

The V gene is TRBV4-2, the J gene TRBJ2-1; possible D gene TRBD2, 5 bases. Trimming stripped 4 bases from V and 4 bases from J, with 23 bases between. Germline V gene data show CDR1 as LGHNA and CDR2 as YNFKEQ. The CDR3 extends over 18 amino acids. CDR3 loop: CASSPPNRPGLIYNEQFF. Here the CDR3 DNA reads TGTGCCAGCAGCCCTCCAAACCGACCAGGACTTATATACAATGAGCAGTTCTTC.

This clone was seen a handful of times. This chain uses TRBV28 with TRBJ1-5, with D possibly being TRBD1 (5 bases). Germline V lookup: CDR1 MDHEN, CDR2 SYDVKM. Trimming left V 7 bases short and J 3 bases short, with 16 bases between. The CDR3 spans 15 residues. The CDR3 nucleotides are TGTGCCAGCACGACACGAAGCAGGGACAATCAGCCCCAGCATTTT. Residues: CASTTRSRDNQPQHF.

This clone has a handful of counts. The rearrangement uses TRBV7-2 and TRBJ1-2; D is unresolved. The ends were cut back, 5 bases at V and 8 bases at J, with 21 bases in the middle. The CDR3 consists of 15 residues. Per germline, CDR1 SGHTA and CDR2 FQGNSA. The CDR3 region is CASSPRTLDVSGYTF. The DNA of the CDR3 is TGTGCCAGCAGCCCAAGGACTCTTGACGTTTCCGGCTACACCTTC.

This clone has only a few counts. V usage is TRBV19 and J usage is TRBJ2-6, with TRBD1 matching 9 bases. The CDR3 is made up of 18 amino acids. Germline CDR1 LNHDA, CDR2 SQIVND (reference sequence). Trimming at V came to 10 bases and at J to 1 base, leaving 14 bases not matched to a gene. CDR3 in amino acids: CATFNRGHFTSGANVLTF. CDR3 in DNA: TGTGCCACCTTCAACAGGGGGCACTTTACGTCTGGGGCCAACGTCCTGACTTTC.